This T cell receptor (beta chain) was sequenced during a study of spatial heterogeneity in lung cancer (dated by TCRdb to about 2019). Turning to the overall study: Beta-chain transcripts were consistently detected in greater numbers than alpha-chain transcripts, which likely reflected higher beta-chain transcript abundance. In the raw uncorrected reads, each unique combination of TCR and UMI appeared more than ten times on average. In non-small cell lung cancer, the study quantitatively compared TCR alpha and beta repertoires across several tumor regions, matched nontumor lung, and blood. TCR repertoire features were related to nonsynonymous mutation counts determined by whole-exome sequencing of tumor tissue. At surgery, both alpha and beta chains were TCR-sequenced in approximately 210 tumor regions, fewer than 85 matched nontumor lung samples and a few dozen PBMC samples. The research as a whole found: Additional single-cell paired TCR alpha and beta sequencing was considered necessary to confirm, at a functional level, the hypothesis that regional TCRs recognize regional mutations. Ubiquitous expanded tumor TCRs were detected in blood more often at tumor resection than at routine follow-up.

Library preparation was by 5' RACE. TCRdb lists the instrument as NextSeq 500. To allow correction of PCR and sequencing errors, the TCR library protocol tagged every TCR cDNA molecule with a unique molecular identifier. On the authors' methods: TCR identification, UMI-based error correction and CDR3 extraction were performed with Decombinator tools. Expanded TCRs were defined as those above a frequency of 2 per 1,000, corresponding to the top 1% of the tumor frequency distribution. Rényi diversity was computed with the R vegan package after subsampling each repertoire 100 times to 5,000 TCRs. CDR3 similarity networks were built from amino acid triplet string-kernel similarity, connecting CDR3s with pairwise similarity above 0.82. Using fastp at Q25 and MiXCR, TCRdb reprocessed the public reads and kept productive beta chains. Rows merge per CDR3 protein into single entries with the most common DNA and genes. For this entry, the V and J calls and clone size follow TCRdb and not the study's own pipeline. Within this sample are over 9,500 distinct CDR3 sequences, with about a sixth of them counted one time only. Jointly, the top ten make up roughly 52% of the sample.

CDR3 length: 14 amino acids, cysteine to phenylalanine. Of the read, only the CDR3 DNA is kept; its 42 bases are in frame from base 1. Trimming removed 0 bases from V and 1 base from J, leaving 6 bases between the germline ends. The germline V gene encodes CDR1 SEHNR and CDR2 FQNEAQ (reference sequence). This clonotype was observed at least ten times. Its cognate antigen has yet to be identified. No quality values exist for individual bases; no much larger clone is one base distant. The sample's time point label, in plain terms: sample taken at primary tumor resection. Whole RNA extracted from tumor and nontumor lung tissue, or from cryopreserved PBMC samples, was used for TCR sequencing without cell sorting. Donors were 72 patients with early-stage, untreated non-small cell lung cancer from the lung TRACERx cohort. Only patients for whom sufficient RNA was available from at least two tumor regions were selected for TCR sequencing.

The sequencing used PBMCs, collected at surgery. The TCR sequence derives from a male donor with early-stage non-small cell lung cancer. The receptor chain draws on TRBV7-9 and TRBJ2-5; a tentative D call is TRBD2 (5 bases match). The nucleotides read TGTGCCAGCAGCTTAGCGGGAGTCCAAGAGACCCAGTACTTC. Its coded protein is CASSLAGVQETQYF.